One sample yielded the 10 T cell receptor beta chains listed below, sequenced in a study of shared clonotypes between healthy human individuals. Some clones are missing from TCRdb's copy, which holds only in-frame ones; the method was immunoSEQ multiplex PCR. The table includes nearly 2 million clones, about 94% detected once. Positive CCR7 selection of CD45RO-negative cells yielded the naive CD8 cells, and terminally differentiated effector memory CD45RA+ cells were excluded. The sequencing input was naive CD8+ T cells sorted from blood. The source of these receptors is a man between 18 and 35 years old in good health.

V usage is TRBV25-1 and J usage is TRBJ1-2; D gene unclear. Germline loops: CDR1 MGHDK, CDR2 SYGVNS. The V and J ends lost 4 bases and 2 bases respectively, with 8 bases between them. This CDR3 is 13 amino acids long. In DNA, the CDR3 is TGTGCCAGCAGTGTAGCCAGAAACTATGGCTACACCTTC. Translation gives CASSVARNYGYTF.

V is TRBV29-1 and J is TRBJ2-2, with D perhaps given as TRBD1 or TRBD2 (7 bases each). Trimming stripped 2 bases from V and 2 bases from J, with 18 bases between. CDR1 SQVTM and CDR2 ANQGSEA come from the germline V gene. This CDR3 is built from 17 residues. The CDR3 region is CSVELRGRGGNTGELFF. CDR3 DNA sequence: TGCAGCGTTGAATTACGAGGCAGGGGGGGAAACACCGGGGAGCTGTTTTTT.

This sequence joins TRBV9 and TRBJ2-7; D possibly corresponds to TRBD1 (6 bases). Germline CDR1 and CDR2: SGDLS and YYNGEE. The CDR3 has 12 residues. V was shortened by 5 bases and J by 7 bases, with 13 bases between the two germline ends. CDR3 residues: CASSPQTGEQYF. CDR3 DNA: TGTGCCAGCAGTCCACAGACAGGAGAGCAGTACTTC.

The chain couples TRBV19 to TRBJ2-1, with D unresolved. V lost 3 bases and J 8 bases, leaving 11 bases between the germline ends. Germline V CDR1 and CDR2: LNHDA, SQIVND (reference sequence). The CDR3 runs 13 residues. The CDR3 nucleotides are TGTGCCAGTAGTATTATGAGCCCCCATGAGCAGTTCTTC. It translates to CASSIMSPHEQFF.

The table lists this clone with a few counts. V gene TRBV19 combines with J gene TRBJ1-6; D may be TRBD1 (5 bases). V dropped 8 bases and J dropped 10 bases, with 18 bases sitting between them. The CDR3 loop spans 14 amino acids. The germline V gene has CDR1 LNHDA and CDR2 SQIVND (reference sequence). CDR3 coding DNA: TGTGCCAGTGCGGGGCTGGGGCAACGATCACCCCTCCACTTT. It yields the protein CASAGLGQRSPLHF.

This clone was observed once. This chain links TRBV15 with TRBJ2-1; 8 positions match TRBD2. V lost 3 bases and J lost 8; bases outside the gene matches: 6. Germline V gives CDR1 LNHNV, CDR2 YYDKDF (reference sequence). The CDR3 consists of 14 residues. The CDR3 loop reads CATSSPGTRDEQFF. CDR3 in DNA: TGTGCCACCAGCAGCCCCGGGACTAGGGATGAGCAGTTCTTC.

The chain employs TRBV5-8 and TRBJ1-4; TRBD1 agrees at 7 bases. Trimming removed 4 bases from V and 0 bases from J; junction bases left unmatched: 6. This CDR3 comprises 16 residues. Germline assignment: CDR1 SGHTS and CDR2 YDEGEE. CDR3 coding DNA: TGTGCCAGCAGCCGGGGACAGATTGCAACTAATGAAAAACTGTTTTTT. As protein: CASSRGQIATNEKLFF. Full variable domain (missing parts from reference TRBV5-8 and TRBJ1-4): EAGVTQSPTHLIKTRGQQATLRCSPISGHTSVYWYQQALGLGLQFLLWYDEGEERNRGNFPPRFSGRQFPNYSSELNVNALELEDSALYLCASSRGQIATNEKLFFGSGTQLSVL.

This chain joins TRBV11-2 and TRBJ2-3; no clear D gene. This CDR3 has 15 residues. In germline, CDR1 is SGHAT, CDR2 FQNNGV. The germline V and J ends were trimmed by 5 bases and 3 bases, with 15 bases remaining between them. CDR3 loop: CASSLTLTKTDTQYF. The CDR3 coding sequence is TGTGCCAGCAGCCTTACCCTGACAAAAACAGATACGCAGTATTTT.

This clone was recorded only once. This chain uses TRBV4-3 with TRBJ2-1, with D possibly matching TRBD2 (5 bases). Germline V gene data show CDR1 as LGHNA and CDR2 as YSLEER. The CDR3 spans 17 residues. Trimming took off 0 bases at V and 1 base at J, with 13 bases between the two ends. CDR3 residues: CASSQDQVGVSYNEQFF. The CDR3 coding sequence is TGCGCCAGCAGCCAAGATCAGGTGGGAGTGTCCTACAATGAGCAGTTCTTC.

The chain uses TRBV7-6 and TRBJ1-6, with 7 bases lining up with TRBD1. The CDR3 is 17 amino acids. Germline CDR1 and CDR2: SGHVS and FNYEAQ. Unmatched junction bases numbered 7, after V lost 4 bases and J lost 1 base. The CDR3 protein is CASSSGQALSYNSPLHF. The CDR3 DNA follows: TGTGCCAGCAGCTCCGGACAGGCTCTATCCTATAATTCACCCCTCCACTTT. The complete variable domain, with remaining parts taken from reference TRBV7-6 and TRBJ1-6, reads GAGVSQSPRYKVTKRGQDVALRCDPISGHVSLYWYRQALGQGPEFLTYFNYEAQQDKSGLPNDRFSAERPEGSISTLTIQRTEQRDSAMYRCASSSGQALSYNSPLHFGNGTRLTVT.